This T cell receptor beta chain was sequenced during a study of control samples from healthy donors and cancer patients. There are 14 residues in the CDR3. V gave up 1 base and J gave up 6 bases, with 12 bases separating them. Germline V gene lookup returns CDR1 SGHAT and CDR2 FQDESV (reference sequence). The method was immunoSEQ multiplex PCR; TCRdb's version includes in-frame clones alone and lacks a portion of them. The sample carries about 94,000 clones, 90% recorded once. Specimen: blood. The sequence came from a young woman in good health. V is TRBV11-1 and J is TRBJ1-2; tentatively, D is TRBD1 (5 bases). CDR3 region: CASSLGAGMDGYTF. CDR3 coding DNA: TGTGCCAGCAGCTTAGGGGCAGGGATGGATGGCTACACCTTC.